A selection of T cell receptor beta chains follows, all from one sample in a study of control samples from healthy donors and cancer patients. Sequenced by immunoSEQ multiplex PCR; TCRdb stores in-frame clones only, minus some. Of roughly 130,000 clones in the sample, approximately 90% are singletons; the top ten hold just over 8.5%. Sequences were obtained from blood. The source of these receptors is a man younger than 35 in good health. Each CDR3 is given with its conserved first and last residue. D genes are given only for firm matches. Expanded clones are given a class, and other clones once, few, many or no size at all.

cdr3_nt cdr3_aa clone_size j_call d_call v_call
TGTGCCAGCAGTTACTCCTTGGGAGCGGGGGCTGAGACCCAGTACTTC CASSYSLGAGAETQYF once TRBJ2-5 TRBD2 TRBV6-5
TGTGCCAGAAGCTACAGGGTGGCTGGCTACACCTTC CARSYRVAGYTF once TRBJ1-2 . TRBV5-3
TGTGCCAGCAGTTGGTTAGGAGGGGGCAATGAGCAGTTCTTC CASSWLGGGNEQFF once TRBJ2-1 . TRBV27
TGTGCCTGGAGTTCAAACATCAACACTGAAGCTTTCTTT CAWSSNINTEAFF . TRBJ1-1 . TRBV30
TGTGCCAGCTCACTAACCGGGACTAGCGGGCGCACAGATACGCAGTATTTT CASSLTGTSGRTDTQYF . TRBJ2-3 TRBD2 TRBV18
TGTGCCAGCAGCACCCGGGACAGTGAAAAACTGTTTTTT CASSTRDSEKLFF . TRBJ1-4 TRBD1 TRBV7-8
TGTGCCAGTAGCGACCGGGACAGGGGGACCTACGAGCAGTACTTC CASSDRDRGTYEQYF . TRBJ2-7 TRBD1 TRBV19
TGTGCCAGCAGTGCGCAACTGGAAGCCCCCTACGAGCAGTACTTC CASSAQLEAPYEQYF . TRBJ2-7 . TRBV25-1
TGTGCCAGCAGTTATCCAGGGGGCTCTATCGCTGAAGCTTTCTTT CASSYPGGSIAEAFF . TRBJ1-1 TRBD1 TRBV6-5
TGCGCCAGCAGCTTGGCCCAGGGGTCCTACGAGCAGTACTTC CASSLAQGSYEQYF . TRBJ2-7 . TRBV5-1
TGTGCCAGCAGCCAGACTCTAGGGGGGGAGACCCAGTACTTC CASSQTLGGETQYF . TRBJ2-5 . TRBV3-1/TRBV3-2